The next 30 T cell receptor beta chains were all read from a single sample in a study of blood T cell repertoires in COVID-19. The method was immunoSEQ multiplex PCR; TCRdb's version includes in-frame clones alone and lacks a portion of them. The data show 300,000 to 350,000 clones, with roughly 89% seen just once and just under 9.5% held by the top ten. The sample taken for sequencing was PBMCs or T cells enriched from blood (not recorded which). The origin of the receptors is a woman in her 30s who had recovered from COVID-19.

The rearrangement uses TRBV27 and TRBJ1-2; unclear D gene. Germline V lookup: CDR1 MNHEY, CDR2 SMNVEV (reference sequence). CDR3 length: 16 residues. V was pared by 5 bases and J by 3 bases, with 19 bases between. The CDR3 DNA sequence: TGTGCCAGCAGTACGAGCCCCGGGGAGTCTCACTATGGCTACACCTTC. Translating gives CASSTSPGESHYGYTF.

The chain has TRBV6-5 and TRBJ1-2, with a possible D match to TRBD1 (5 bases). V lost 4 bases and J lost 2, with 11 bases in between. In germline, CDR1 is MNHEY, CDR2 SVGAGI. CDR3 length: 14 amino acids. For the CDR3, the DNA is TGTGCCAGCAGTTGGGGCGGAGGGAACTATGGCTACACCTTC. It translates to CASSWGGGNYGYTF.

The J gene is TRBJ2-3, the V gene TRBV6-5; 14 nucleotides align to TRBD2. This CDR3 contains 14 residues. The V gene end was trimmed by 10 bases and the J gene end by 12 bases; junction bases not matched to a gene: 12. In germline, CDR1 is MNHEY, CDR2 SVGAGI. The CDR3 DNA reads as TGTGCCATCGGCCCCTATGGGACTAGCGGGGGTCAGTATTTT. Translated, it gives CAIGPYGTSGGQYF.

V is TRBV10-1 and J is TRBJ2-1; 8 bases line up with TRBD2. The J segment lost 2 bases and the V segment lost 3 bases, leaving 3 bases of the junction unmatched. Germline CDR1 and CDR2: WNHNN and SYGVQD (reference sequence). CDR3 length equals 15 residues. The CDR3 protein is CASSEGLAAYNEQFF. In nucleotides, the CDR3 is TGCGCCAGCAGTGAAGGACTAGCCGCCTACAATGAGCAGTTCTTC.

Concerning this clone: The junction does not match germline at one end; this may be a read error. The chain links TRBV27 to TRBJ2-1, with TRBD2 matching 8 bases. Germline V gene lookup returns CDR1 MNHEY and CDR2 SMNVEV (reference sequence). The CDR3 runs 15 residues. The CDR3 loop reads CASIPSSGIYSEQFF. CDR3 DNA: TGTGCCAGCATCCCGAGTAGCGGGATCTACAGTGAGCAGTTCTTC.

The chain is built from TRBV6-5 and TRBJ2-1; the match to TRBD1 covers 11 bases. CDR1 and CDR2 (germline): MNHEY, SVGAGI. Trimming removed 6 bases from V and 3 bases from J; junction bases left unmatched: 4. The CDR3 runs 15 residues. CDR3 region: CASSFGTGGYNEQFF. As DNA, the CDR3 is TGTGCCAGCAGCTTCGGGACAGGGGGCTACAATGAGCAGTTCTTC.

V and J are TRBV19 and TRBJ2-1, with TRBD2 matching over 9 bases. CDR3 length: 17 residues. CDR1 is LNHDA, CDR2 SQIVND, per germline (reference sequence). V dropped 0 bases and J dropped 3; count of bases not matched to a gene: 6. DNA of the CDR3: TGTGCCAGTAGTATAGAGGCTAGCGGGAACCTCTACAATGAGCAGTTCTTC. Translated, it gives CASSIEASGNLYNEQFF. The whole variable domain, remainder taken from reference TRBV19 and TRBJ2-1, is DGGITQSPKYLFRKEGQNVTLSCEQNLNHDAMYWYRQDPGQGLRLIYYSQIVNDFQKGDIAEGYSVSREKKESFPLTVTSAQKNPTAFYLCASSIEASGNLYNEQFFGPGTRLTVL.

CDR3 nucleotide sequence: TGCGCCAGCAGCCTAGGACAGGAAACTAACTATGGCTACACCTTC. Residues: CASSLGQETNYGYTF. The genes are TRBV5-1 and TRBJ1-2, with TRBD1 matching over 7 bases. V was clipped by 4 bases and J by 0 bases; unmatched bases: 6. CDR3 length equals 15 residues. Germline CDR1 SGHRS, CDR2 YFSETQ.

The chain has TRBV5-4 and TRBJ1-1; no firm D call. This CDR3 has 14 residues. From germline, CDR1 is SGHNT and CDR2 YYREEE (reference sequence). Deletions cut 0 bases from V and 3 bases from J, with 9 bases between. The CDR3 bases are TGTGCCAGCAGCTTGGTCAGCCGGGACACTGAAGCTTTCTTT. It translates to CASSLVSRDTEAFF.

The chain uses TRBV7-2 and TRBJ2-1, with a possible D match to TRBD1 (5 bases). CDR3 length: 15 residues. Germline V lookup: CDR1 SGHTA, CDR2 FQGNSA. The V end lost 3 bases, the J end lost 9 bases, and 18 bases lay between the germline ends. CDR3 nucleotides: TGTGCCAGCAGCTTCACAGCCTCCACGCAGGGTGAGCAGTTCTTC. Translating gives CASSFTASTQGEQFF. Full variable domain (remainder filled in from reference TRBV7-2 and TRBJ2-1): GAGVSQSPSNKVTEKGKDVELRCDPISGHTALYWYRQSLGQGLEFLIYFQGNSAPDKSGLPSDRFSAERTGGSVSTLTIQRTQQEDSAVYLCASSFTASTQGEQFFGPGTRLTVL.

The rearrangement joins TRBV6-6 to TRBJ2-3; D remains ambiguous. Germline CDR1 MNHNY, CDR2 SVGAGI (reference sequence). The CDR3 sequence is 18 residues long. Trimming took 5 bases from V and 1 from J, leaving 22 bases between them. The CDR3 DNA reads TGTGCCAGCAGTCTAAGACCCTTGTTGGGCCCGGGCACAGATACGCAGTATTTT. Encoded protein: CASSLRPLLGPGTDTQYF.

The genes are TRBV2 and TRBJ2-4; 7 bases line up with TRBD1. Germline-derived CDR1 and CDR2 are SNHLY and FYNNEI. V shed 6 bases and J 5 bases; nucleotides not matched to a gene: 4. The CDR3 sequence is 13 residues long. The CDR3 region has the DNA TGTGCCAGCAGAGGACAGGTTGAAAACATTCAGTACTTC. As protein: CASRGQVENIQYF.

V is TRBV7-9 and J is TRBJ2-7; 9 nucleotides agree with TRBD1. V dropped 5 bases and J dropped 3; count of bases not matched to a gene: 8. In germline, CDR1 is SEHNR, CDR2 FQNEAQ (reference sequence). The CDR3 has 15 amino acids. CDR3 amino acids: CASSLGQGLYYEQYF. The CDR3 region has the DNA TGTGCCAGCAGCCTGGGACAGGGACTTTACTACGAGCAGTACTTC.

This clone was detected once. The chain recombines TRBV19 with TRBJ1-1; maybe TRBD1 (5 bases). Trimming pared 8 bases from V and 5 bases from J, leaving 15 bases between. This CDR3 has 13 residues. Germline-derived CDR1 and CDR2 are LNHDA and SQIVND (reference sequence). CDR3 sequence: CASSNRGVTEAFF. The CDR3 DNA reads TGTGCCAGTTCAAACCGGGGGGTTACTGAAGCTTTCTTT.

The chain has TRBV11-3 and TRBJ2-1; D is perhaps TRBD2 (7 bases). In germline, CDR1 is SGHNT, CDR2 YENEEA. V was trimmed by 0 bases and J by 4 bases, leaving 16 bases between them. The CDR3 has 17 amino acids. For the CDR3, the DNA is TGTGCCAGCAGCTTAGATCGGGGGGCCTTCGGTTACAATGAGCAGTTCTTC. Residues: CASSLDRGAFGYNEQFF. Combining the CDR3 with reference TRBV11-3 and TRBJ2-1 gives the whole variable domain EAGVVQSPRYKIIEKKQPVAFWCNPISGHNTLYWYLQNLGQGPELLIRYENEEAVDDSQLPKDRFSAERLKGVDSTLKIQPAELGDSAVYLCASSLDRGAFGYNEQFFGPGTRLTVL.

The chain uses TRBV9 and TRBJ2-3, with D perhaps matching TRBD2 (6 bases). The germline V and J ends were trimmed by 4 bases and 5 bases, with 14 bases remaining between them. The CDR3 is made up of 14 amino acids. Germline V gene sequence: CDR1 SGDLS, CDR2 YYNGEE. The CDR3: CASSSGTFGDTQYF. CDR3 DNA: TGTGCCAGCAGCTCAGGGACTTTCGGAGATACGCAGTATTTT.

This chain joins TRBV5-7 and TRBJ1-5; the D is unclear. TRBV5-7 is an open reading frame, and its role is uncertain. The V and J ends lost 4 bases and 8 bases respectively, with 7 bases between them. The CDR3 length is 11 residues. CDR3 sequence reads: CASSPSEPQHF. In nucleotides, the CDR3 is TGTGCCAGCAGCCCGTCGGAGCCCCAGCATTTT.

CDR3 sequence reads: CASSLIDQGLIYEQYF. Here the CDR3 DNA reads TGTGCCAGCAGCTTGATTGACCAGGGTTTGATATACGAGCAGTACTTC. The rearrangement joins TRBV7-9 to TRBJ2-7, with D possibly being TRBD1 (5 bases). Per germline, CDR1 SEHNR and CDR2 FQNEAQ (reference sequence). Trimming pared 3 bases from V and 4 bases from J, leaving 19 bases between. The CDR3 is made up of 16 amino acids.

The chain joins TRBV29-1 to TRBJ1-2, with unresolved D. This CDR3 has 14 residues. Trimming removed 3 bases at V and 0 bases at J, with 11 bases between. Germline CDR1 SQVTM, CDR2 ANQGSEA. As DNA, the CDR3 is TGCAGCGTTGAGACAAACCCCACTAACTATGGCTACACCTTC. Translating it yields CSVETNPTNYGYTF.

In its sample, this clone was seen once. V is TRBV10-2 and J is TRBJ2-3, with D possibly being TRBD1 (5 bases). Per germline, CDR1 WSHSY and CDR2 SAAADI. This CDR3 spans 14 amino acids. V was pared by 6 bases and J by 6 bases, with 16 bases between. The CDR3, as DNA: TGCGCCAGCAGAGACAGCCTCCTAAGGGATACGCAGTATTTT. Translating it yields CASRDSLLRDTQYF.

The chain links TRBV18 to TRBJ1-1; D is unresolved. Germline CDR1 KGHSH, CDR2 LQKENI. V was clipped by 6 bases and J by 0 bases, with 14 bases between them. The CDR3 sequence is 15 residues long. CDR3 in DNA: TGTGCCAGCTCCCCTCCGGGGAAGGTGAACACTGAAGCTTTCTTT. Translation gives CASSPPGKVNTEAFF.

The genes are TRBV4-3 and TRBJ2-3, with 13 bases that match TRBD2. CDR1 and CDR2 (germline): LGHNA, YSLEER. The junction had 6 bases not matched to a gene; V was cut back by 3 bases and J by 3 bases. This CDR3 region has 17 residues. This CDR3 is CASSQGWTSGSTDTQYF. The CDR3 nucleotides read TGCGCCAGCAGCCAGGGGTGGACTAGCGGGAGTACAGATACGCAGTATTTT.

This rearrangement joins TRBV19 to TRBJ2-7, with D possibly matching TRBD1 (5 bases). Per the germline V gene, CDR1 is LNHDA and CDR2 is SQIVND (reference sequence). The length of the CDR3 is 13 residues. Trimming removed 1 base at V and 3 bases at J, with 7 bases between. CDR3 residues: CASSIGTIYEQYF. The CDR3 nucleotides are TGTGCCAGTAGTATAGGGACAATCTACGAGCAGTACTTC.

This clone was seen only a few times. The rearrangement links TRBV7-9 to TRBJ1-1; D unresolved. V lost 2 bases to trimming and J lost 0 bases, with 4 bases between them. This CDR3 is 13 amino acids long. In germline, CDR1 is SEHNR, CDR2 FQNEAQ (reference sequence). Written as DNA, the CDR3 is TGTGCCAGCAGCTTACAGTTGAACACTGAAGCTTTCTTT. Its translation: CASSLQLNTEAFF.

V usage is TRBV6-5 and J usage is TRBJ2-7, with D perhaps TRBD1 (5 bases). The CDR3 loop spans 12 amino acids. Trimming shortened V by 7 bases and J by 2 bases, and 9 bases separated the two germline ends. Germline V gene sequence: CDR1 MNHEY, CDR2 SVGAGI. CDR3 nucleotide sequence: TGTGCCAGCAAAGGGGATACCTACGAGCAGTACTTC. Residues: CASKGDTYEQYF.

This rearrangement joins TRBV20-1 to TRBJ1-4; unclear D gene. CDR1 is DFQATT, CDR2 SNEGSKA, per germline (reference sequence). There are 11 residues in the CDR3. Trimming stripped 5 bases from V and 7 bases from J, with 8 bases between. The CDR3 coding sequence is TGCAGTGCTCGAAATAGTGAAAAACTGTTTTTT. It is translated as CSARNSEKLFF.

This chain uses TRBV2 with TRBJ1-2; the D gene is possibly TRBD1 (5 bases). The CDR3 is 15 amino acids. The germline V gene encodes CDR1 SNHLY and CDR2 FYNNEI. The V and J ends lost 1 base and 4 bases respectively, with 13 bases between them. CDR3 amino acids: CASSEGLGVGYGYTF. The CDR3 DNA reads as TGTGCCAGCAGTGAAGGTCTAGGGGTGGGCTATGGCTACACCTTC. Full variable domain (outside the CDR3, taken from reference TRBV2 and TRBJ1-2): EPEVTQTPSHQVTQMGQEVILRCVPISNHLYFYWYRQILGQKVEFLVSFYNNEISEKSEIFDDQFSVERPDGSNFTLKIRSTKLEDSAMYFCASSEGLGVGYGYTFGSGTRLTVV.

The chain uses TRBV2 and TRBJ2-3, with 10 nucleotides matching TRBD2. J was trimmed by 5 bases and V by 6 bases; bases with no gene match: 8. The germline CDR1 and CDR2 sequences are SNHLY and FYNNEI. This CDR3 contains 15 residues. The CDR3 DNA follows: TGTGCCAGCAGACCCGGGACTAGCGCTGGAGATACGCAGTATTTT. Protein: CASRPGTSAGDTQYF.

The chain links TRBV28 to TRBJ2-7; perhaps TRBD2 as D (6 bases). V shed 5 bases and J shed 3 bases, with 14 bases lying between them. Germline loops: CDR1 MDHEN, CDR2 SYDVKM. The CDR3 covers 14 residues. This CDR3 is CASSLGTGGYEQYF. The CDR3 DNA is TGTGCCAGCAGTCTAGGGACCGGGGGCTACGAGCAGTACTTC. The complete variable domain, with remaining parts taken from reference TRBV28 and TRBJ2-7, reads DVKVTQSSRYLVKRTGEKVFLECVQDMDHENMFWYRQDPGLGLRLIYFSYDVKMKEKGDIPEGYSVSREKKERFSLILESASTNQTSMYLCASSLGTGGYEQYFGPGTRLTVT.

This clone has just a few counts. CDR3 coding DNA: TGTGCCAGTAGGGTCGGGAATAGCAATCAGCCCCAGCATTTT. Its translation: CASRVGNSNQPQHF. This rearrangement joins TRBV19 to TRBJ1-5; D ambiguous. The CDR3 covers 14 residues. Trimming pared 6 bases from V and 0 bases from J, leaving 9 bases between. Germline V gene sequence: CDR1 LNHDA, CDR2 SQIVND (reference sequence).